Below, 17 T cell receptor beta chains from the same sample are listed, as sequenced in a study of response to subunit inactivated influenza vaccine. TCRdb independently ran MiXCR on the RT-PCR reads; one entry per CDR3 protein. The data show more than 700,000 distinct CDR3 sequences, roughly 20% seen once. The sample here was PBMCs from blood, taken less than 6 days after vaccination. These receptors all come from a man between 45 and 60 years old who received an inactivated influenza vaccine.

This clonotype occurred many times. The CDR3 reads CATSDSPGRNTGELFF. DNA for the CDR3: TGTGCCACCAGTGATTCCCCGGGCCGGAACACCGGGGAGCTGTTTTTT. V is TRBV24-1 and J is TRBJ2-2, with D hard to call. Germline V gene lookup returns CDR1 KGHDR and CDR2 SFDVKD. V was shortened by 2 bases and J by 1 base, with 10 bases between the two germline ends. CDR3 length equals 16 residues.

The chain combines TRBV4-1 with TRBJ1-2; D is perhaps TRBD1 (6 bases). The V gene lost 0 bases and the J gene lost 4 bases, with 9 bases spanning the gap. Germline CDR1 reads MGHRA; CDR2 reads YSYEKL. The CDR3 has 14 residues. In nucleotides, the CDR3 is TGCGCCAGCAGCCAAGATCAGGGGCCCTATGGCTACACCTTC. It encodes CASSQDQGPYGYTF.

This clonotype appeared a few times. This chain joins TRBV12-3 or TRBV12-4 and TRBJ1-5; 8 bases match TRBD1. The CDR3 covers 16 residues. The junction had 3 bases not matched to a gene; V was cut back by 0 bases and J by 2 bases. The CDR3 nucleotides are TGTGCCAGCAGTTTAGCGTTACAGGGGGGCAATCAGCCCCAGCATTTT. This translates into CASSLALQGGNQPQHF.

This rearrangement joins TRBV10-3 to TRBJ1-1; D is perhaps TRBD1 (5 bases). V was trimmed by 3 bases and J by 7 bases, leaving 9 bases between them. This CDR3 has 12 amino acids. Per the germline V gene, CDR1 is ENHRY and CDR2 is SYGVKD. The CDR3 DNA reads TGTGCCATCAGTGACAGGGCCGGTGAAGCTTTCTTT. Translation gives CAISDRAGEAFF.

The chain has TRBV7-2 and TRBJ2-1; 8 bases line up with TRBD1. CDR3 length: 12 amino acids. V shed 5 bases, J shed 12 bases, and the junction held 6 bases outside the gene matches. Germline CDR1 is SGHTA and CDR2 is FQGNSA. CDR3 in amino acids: CASSRDRGGQFF. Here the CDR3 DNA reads TGTGCCAGCAGCCGCGACAGGGGAGGGCAGTTCTTC.

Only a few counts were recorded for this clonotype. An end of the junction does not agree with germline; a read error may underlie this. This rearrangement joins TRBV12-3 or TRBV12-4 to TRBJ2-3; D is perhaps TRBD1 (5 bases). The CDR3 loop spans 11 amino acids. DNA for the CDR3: TGTGCCAGCAGTTTAGCGCAAGACCAGGGTTTT. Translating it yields CASSLAQDQGF.

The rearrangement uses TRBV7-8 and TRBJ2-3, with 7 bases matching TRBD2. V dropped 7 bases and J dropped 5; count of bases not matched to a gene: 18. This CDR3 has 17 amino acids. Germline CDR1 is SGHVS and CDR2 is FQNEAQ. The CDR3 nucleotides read TGTGCCAGCACCTGGGAGGGGTCTAGCAGGCGTGAAGATACGCAGTATTTT. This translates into CASTWEGSSRREDTQYF.

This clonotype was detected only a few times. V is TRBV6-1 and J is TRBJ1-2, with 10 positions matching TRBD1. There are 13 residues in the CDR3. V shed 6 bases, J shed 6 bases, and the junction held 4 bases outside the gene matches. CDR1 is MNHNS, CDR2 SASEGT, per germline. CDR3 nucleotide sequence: TGTGCCAGCAGGAAGACAGGGGGCGATGGCTACACCTTC. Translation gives CASRKTGGDGYTF.

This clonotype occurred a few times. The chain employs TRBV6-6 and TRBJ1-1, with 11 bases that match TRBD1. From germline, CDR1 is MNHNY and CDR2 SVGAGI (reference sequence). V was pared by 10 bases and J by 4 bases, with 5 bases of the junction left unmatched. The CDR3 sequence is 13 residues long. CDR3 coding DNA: TGTGCCATTCGTGGGACAGGGGGCACTGAAGCTTTCTTT. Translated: CAIRGTGGTEAFF.

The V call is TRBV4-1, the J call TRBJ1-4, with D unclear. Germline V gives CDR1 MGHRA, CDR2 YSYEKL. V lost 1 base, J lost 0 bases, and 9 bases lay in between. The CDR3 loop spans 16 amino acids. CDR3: CASSQADSSTNEKLFF. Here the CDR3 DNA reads TGCGCCAGCAGCCAAGCGGACTCATCAACTAATGAAAAACTGTTTTTT.

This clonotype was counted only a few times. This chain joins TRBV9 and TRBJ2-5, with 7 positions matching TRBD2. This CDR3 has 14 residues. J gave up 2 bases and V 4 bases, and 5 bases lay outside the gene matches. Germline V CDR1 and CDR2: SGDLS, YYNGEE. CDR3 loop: CASSPGGGQETQYF. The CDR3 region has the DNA TGTGCCAGCAGCCCCGGGGGAGGGCAAGAGACCCAGTACTTC.

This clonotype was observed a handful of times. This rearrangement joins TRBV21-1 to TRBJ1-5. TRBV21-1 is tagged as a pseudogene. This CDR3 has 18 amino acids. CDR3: CASSKALYPRLGNQPQHF. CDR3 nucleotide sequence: TGTGCCAGCAGCAAAGCGCTTTATCCCCGGCTAGGCAATCAGCCCCAGCATTTT.

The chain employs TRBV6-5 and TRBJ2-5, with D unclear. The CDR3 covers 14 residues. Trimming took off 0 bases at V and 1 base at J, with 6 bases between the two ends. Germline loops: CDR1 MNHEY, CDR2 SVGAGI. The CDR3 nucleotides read TGTGCCAGCAGTTACTCCGTCGGCCAAGAGACCCAGTACTTC. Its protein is CASSYSVGQETQYF.

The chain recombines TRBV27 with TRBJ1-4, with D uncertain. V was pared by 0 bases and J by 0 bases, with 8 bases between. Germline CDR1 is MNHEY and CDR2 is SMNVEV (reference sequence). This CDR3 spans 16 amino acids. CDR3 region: CASSLSRYATNEKLFF. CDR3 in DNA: TGTGCCAGCAGTTTATCCCGATATGCAACTAATGAAAAACTGTTTTTT.

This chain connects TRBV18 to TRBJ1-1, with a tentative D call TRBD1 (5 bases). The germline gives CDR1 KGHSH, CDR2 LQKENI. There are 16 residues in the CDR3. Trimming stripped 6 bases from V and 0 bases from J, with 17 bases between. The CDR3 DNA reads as TGTGCCAGCTCTCCGGCGGGGCTGAGCATGAACACTGAAGCTTTCTTT. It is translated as CASSPAGLSMNTEAFF.

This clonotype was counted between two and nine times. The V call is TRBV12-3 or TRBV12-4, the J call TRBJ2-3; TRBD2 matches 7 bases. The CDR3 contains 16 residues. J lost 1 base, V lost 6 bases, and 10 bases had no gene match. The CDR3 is CASRASVGLGTDTQYF. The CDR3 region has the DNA TGTGCCAGCAGGGCGTCCGTAGGACTAGGCACAGATACGCAGTATTTT.

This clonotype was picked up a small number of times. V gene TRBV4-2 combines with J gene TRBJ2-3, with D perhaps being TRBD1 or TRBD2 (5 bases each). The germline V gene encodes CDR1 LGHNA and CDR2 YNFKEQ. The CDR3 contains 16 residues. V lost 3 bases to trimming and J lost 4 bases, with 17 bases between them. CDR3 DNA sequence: TGTGCCAGCAGCCAGGAGACGGGACCAAGGGCAGATACGCAGTATTTT. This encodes CASSQETGPRADTQYF.